This T cell receptor beta chain stems from a study of T cell responses to AZD1222 COVID-19 vaccine. Study-wide results and limits: Epitopes outside B.1.351 and B.1.1.7 mutated regions reportedly drew nearly half of spike TCRs. Baseline antibody screening turned up just six or seven seropositive AZD1222 recipients. It was only after the peak T cell response that any repertoires were sampled.

The table came from immunoSEQ multiplex PCR; TCRdb's copy has only in-frame clones and leaves some out. Among roughly 150,000 clones listed, almost 95% were seen once. This clone was seen once. Its antigen is unidentified. The CDR3 runs 16 residues. CDR1 is SGHRS, CDR2 YFSETQ, per germline. V gave up 0 bases and J gave up 7 bases; unmatched junction bases: 8. The chain has TRBV5-1 and TRBJ2-7; 12 bases are a match to TRBD2. The sequences come from peripheral blood, collected on day 0 of AZD1222 vaccination. The clonotype was recovered from an adult in good health. CDR3 protein: CASSLGASGRVGEQYF. The CDR3 DNA reads as TGCGCCAGCAGCTTGGGGGCTAGCGGGAGGGTAGGAGAGCAGTACTTC.